This T cell receptor beta chain was profiled in a study of Ad26.COV2.S vaccination and SARS-CoV-2 variants. Study observations and caveats: Measurement of non-spike TCR breadth gave similar results in vaccine and placebo recipients.

Some clones are missing from TCRdb's copy, which holds only in-frame ones; the method was immunoSEQ multiplex PCR. The repertoire holds more than 300,000 clones, with about 86% as singletons. About this clone itself: The antigen is not known.

The germline gives CDR1 MNHEY, CDR2 SVGEGT. V lost 7 bases, J lost 5 bases, and 11 bases stayed unmatched. The CDR3 extends over 17 amino acids. Treatment noted: some 20 received Ad26.COV2.S at low or high dose, single or two shots; about five received placebo; per-sample allocation not given. Sampling was performed 63 days after the first vaccine or placebo injection. An Ad26 vector was used to express Wuhan-strain SARS-CoV-2 spike as the vaccine. J is TRBJ2-1 and V is TRBV6-2 or TRBV6-3; TRBD2 agrees at 13 bases. This TCR derives from a person between 18 and 59 years old who received the Ad26.COV2.S COVID-19 vaccine or a placebo. Specimen: peripheral blood, collected in a trial of Ad26.COV2.S vaccine versus placebo. The chain's CDR3 is CASNPFGTSGANNEQFF. The CDR3 DNA is TGTGCCAGCAACCCCTTCGGGACTAGCGGGGCCAACAATGAGCAGTTCTTC.